These T cell receptor beta chains were read from a single sample in a study of blood T cell repertoires in COVID-19. Only in-frame clones appear in the TCRdb table, and some are missing; sequencing was by immunoSEQ multiplex PCR. The data contain about 170,000 clones, about 85% of them seen just once; the ten biggest clones take up 5.5% to 8.5%. The specimen sequenced was peripheral blood. These receptors all stem from a woman over 75 in a cohort sampled during active or convalescent COVID-19. Each CDR3 is given with its conserved first and last residue. The order of the fields is V gene, J gene, D gene, clone size, CDR3 protein, CDR3 DNA. The D gene is left open where the match is weak. Part of the rows lack a size; the others show once, few, many or a class for expanded clones.

TRBV28	TRBJ1-2	.	.	CASSLGQGLSSGWVGSYGYTF	TGTGCCAGCAGTTTAGGGCAAGGACTCTCGTCTGGGTGGGTGGGTTCCTATGGCTACACCTTC
TRBV6-5	TRBJ2-3	TRBD2	.	CASSNTGTSGGF	TGTGCCAGCAGTAATACCGGGACTAGCGGGGGTTTT
TRBV5-1	TRBJ2-3	.	.	CASSLVQSTDTQYF	TGCGCCAGCAGCTTGGTACAGAGCACAGATACGCAGTATTTT
TRBV15	TRBJ1-5	.	.	CATSRDRGNQPQHF	TGTGCCACCAGCAGAGATCGGGGGAATCAGCCCCAGCATTTT
TRBV4-2	TRBJ2-5	TRBD2	.	CASSRMGGETQYF	TGTGCCAGCAGCCGCATGGGAGGGGAGACCCAGTACTTC
TRBV6-2/TRBV6-3	TRBJ1-2	.	.	CASSFGGARYGYTF	TGTGCCAGCAGCTTCGGGGGGGCGCGATATGGCTACACCTTC
TRBV5-1	TRBJ2-2	.	.	CASTGLQNTGELFF	TGCGCCAGCACCGGACTACAGAACACCGGGGAGCTGTTTTTT
TRBV10-3	TRBJ2-7	.	.	CAISEYVSTEQYF	TGTGCCATCAGTGAGTACGTCTCTACCGAGCAGTACTTC
TRBV4-3	TRBJ1-6	.	few	CASSQVGQGSRNSPLHF	TGCGCCAGCAGCCAAGTAGGCCAGGGCAGCAGGAATTCACCCCTCCACTTT
TRBV27	TRBJ2-4	TRBD2	.	CASSYTSEDIQYF	TGTGCCAGCAGTTATACTAGCGAAGACATTCAGTACTTC
TRBV19	TRBJ1-1	TRBD1	.	CASNSGTGDGNTEAFF	TGTGCCAGTAACTCGGGGACAGGGGACGGGAACACTGAAGCTTTCTTT
TRBV18	TRBJ2-7	TRBD1	.	CASSPPGQVNYEQYF	TGTGCCAGCTCACCACCGGGACAGGTCAACTACGAGCAGTACTTC
TRBV18	TRBJ2-5	.	.	CASSPGARQETQYF	TGTGCCAGCTCACCAGGGGCTAGACAAGAGACCCAGTACTTC
TRBV24-1	TRBJ2-1	TRBD2	once	CATSGGTSGGTGEQFF	TGTGCCACCAGTGGTGGGACTAGCGGGGGCACGGGTGAGCAGTTCTTC
TRBV7-2	TRBJ1-2	.	.	CASSLQPGTNYGYTF	TGTGCCAGCAGCTTACAGCCCGGGACAAACTATGGCTACACCTTC
TRBV7-7	TRBJ2-1	.	once	CASSLGRGRGNEQFF	TGTGCCAGCAGCCTAGGTAGGGGTAGGGGGAATGAGCAGTTCTTC
TRBV5-1	TRBJ2-2	.	.	CASRGADTGELFF	TGCGCCAGCAGAGGGGCGGACACCGGGGAGCTGTTTTTT
TRBV9	TRBJ1-2	.	.	CASSLGGGNYGYTF	TGTGCCAGCAGCCTGGGAGGGGGAAACTATGGCTACACCTTC
TRBV30	TRBJ2-7	TRBD1	.	CAWTQGDLSSYEQYF	TGTGCCTGGACGCAGGGGGATCTCTCCTCCTACGAGCAGTACTTC
TRBV28	TRBJ1-2	TRBD1	.	CASSLRDRGFGGYTF	TGTGCCAGCAGTCTTCGGGACAGGGGGTTCGGTGGCTACACCTTC
TRBV7-2	TRBJ1-2	.	.	CASSLDSYYGYTF	TGTGCCAGCAGCTTAGACAGTTACTATGGCTACACCTTC
TRBV6-4	TRBJ1-6	TRBD1	.	CASSERTGTTPLHF	TGTGCCAGCAGTGAACGGACAGGAACTACACCCCTCCACTTT
TRBV5-1	TRBJ1-1	.	.	CASSVYEGAEAFF	TGCGCCAGCAGCGTGTACGAGGGAGCTGAAGCTTTCTTT
TRBV7-7	TRBJ2-7	.	once	CASSPNHQLSSYEQYF	TGTGCTAGCAGCCCAAACCACCAATTGAGCTCCTACGAGCAGTACTTC
TRBV15	TRBJ1-1	TRBD1	.	CATREQTGGTEAFF	TGTGCCACCAGGGAACAGACAGGGGGCACTGAAGCTTTCTTT
TRBV2	TRBJ1-3	.	.	CASSADPRIRGTGNTIYF	TGTGCCAGCAGTGCAGACCCCCGAATTCGCGGGACTGGAAACACCATATATTTT
TRBV5-1	TRBJ2-5	.	once	CASSLERSQETQYF	TGCGCCAGCAGCTTGGAACGTAGCCAAGAGACCCAGTACTTC
TRBV5-6	TRBJ2-4	.	.	CASSLGDRKNIQYF	TGTGCCAGCAGCTTGGGAGACAGGAAAAACATTCAGTACTTC
TRBV2	TRBJ1-6	.	.	CASSELAGNSPLHF	TGTGCCAGCAGTGAACTGGCAGGGAATTCACCCCTCCACTTT
TRBV5-1	TRBJ1-5	TRBD1	.	CASSLGPTGGSNQPQHF	TGCGCCAGCAGCTTGGGGCCGACAGGGGGTAGCAATCAGCCCCAGCATTTT
TRBV14	TRBJ1-1	.	.	CASSPTPNTEAFF	TGTGCCAGCAGCCCCACACCCAACACTGAAGCTTTCTTT
TRBV11-3	TRBJ1-6	.	.	CASSLGRTGRGHSPLHF	TGTGCCAGCAGCTTAGGAAGGACTGGGAGAGGGCATTCACCCCTCCACTTT
TRBV18	TRBJ2-1	TRBD2	.	CASSLPLAVSYNEQFF	TGTGCCAGCTCACTCCCCCTAGCGGTCTCCTACAATGAGCAGTTCTTC
TRBV19	TRBJ2-1	TRBD2	.	CASRLAGGLNEQFF	TGTGCCAGTAGACTAGCGGGGGGGTTGAATGAGCAGTTCTTC
TRBV11-2	TRBJ1-5	.	.	CASSLADSPYQPQHF	TGTGCCAGCAGCTTAGCCGACAGTCCGTATCAGCCCCAGCATTTT
TRBV6-5	TRBJ1-6	TRBD1	.	CASSYWGQGGSPLHF	TGTGCCAGCAGTTACTGGGGACAGGGGGGATCACCCCTCCACTTT
TRBV9	TRBJ1-4	TRBD1	.	CASSVVTGAYEKLFF	TGTGCCAGCAGCGTAGTGACAGGGGCCTATGAAAAACTGTTTTTT
TRBV6-5	TRBJ1-2	.	.	CASSPPVGQGGYTF	TGTGCCAGCAGTCCGCCGGTCGGACAAGGAGGCTACACCTTC
TRBV30	TRBJ2-1	.	.	CAWSPGASSYNEQFF	TGTGCCTGGAGTCCAGGGGCCAGCTCCTACAATGAGCAGTTCTTC
TRBV10-2	TRBJ1-5	.	.	CASSDTGDNQPQHF	TGCGCCAGCAGTGATACCGGGGACAATCAGCCCCAGCATTTT
TRBV5-1	TRBJ2-1	TRBD2	.	CASSFFAGGPVDEQFF	TGCGCCAGCAGCTTTTTTGCGGGGGGGCCAGTGGATGAGCAGTTCTTC
TRBV19	TRBJ2-2	.	.	CASSSRSRTGELFF	TGTGCCAGTAGTAGTCGTTCGAGGACCGGGGAGCTGTTTTTT
TRBV7-2	TRBJ2-1	TRBD2	.	CASSPPAGAYNEQFF	TGTGCCAGCAGCCCCCCGGCGGGGGCCTACAATGAGCAGTTCTTC
TRBV28	TRBJ1-2	.	.	CASSLGRARTNYGYTF	TGTGCCAGCAGTTTGGGCAGGGCGAGGACTAACTATGGCTACACCTTC
TRBV28	TRBJ1-5	.	.	CASGWTTYQPQHF	TGTGCCAGCGGGTGGACAACATATCAGCCCCAGCATTTT
TRBV5-4	TRBJ2-5	TRBD2	once	CASSSGLAGEGETQYF	TGTGCCAGCAGCTCCGGACTAGCGGGAGAGGGTGAGACCCAGTACTTC
TRBV3-1/TRBV3-2	TRBJ2-5	.	once	CASSGLAGSQTQYF	TGTGCCAGCAGCGGGCTAGCCGGGTCTCAGACCCAGTACTTC
TRBV24-1	TRBJ2-5	.	.	CATSEAGRVETQYF	TGTGCCACCAGTGAAGCTGGCCGGGTTGAGACCCAGTACTTC